This T cell receptor beta chain was sequenced for a study of shared T cell receptors in the human thymus. This clone has a single count. Sequenced by immunoSEQ multiplex PCR; TCRdb stores in-frame clones only, minus some. Counted here are 600,000 to 900,000 clones, roughly 85% occurring once; the ten biggest clones make up approximately 0.01%. This CDR3 is 17 amino acids long. The germline V gene has CDR1 SGHDN and CDR2 FVKESK. V was shortened by 9 bases and J by 0 bases, with 23 bases between the two germline ends. These records were also assigned to another study, of human thymus T cells.

The TCR sequence derives from a girl less than two years old with a congenital heart defect. The chain combines TRBV14 with TRBJ1-1; D may be TRBD1 (5 bases). Material: thymocytes. CDR3 in DNA: TGTGCCAGTGGGGAGGGGACGAGCTTCGTTATGAACACTGAAGCTTTCTTT. Amino acid sequence: CASGEGTSFVMNTEAFF.